These 2 T cell receptor beta chains were all obtained from the same sample, sequenced in a study of cytomegalovirus exposure and HLA in healthy donors. PCR involved 60 Vbeta and 13 Jbeta primers. Generated by immunoSEQ multiplex PCR, the TCRdb table keeps only in-frame clones and is missing some. Among roughly 130,000 clones, roughly 84% were seen once, and the ten largest hold about 2.5%. The specimen sequenced was PBMCs. Receptor source: a man aged 45-65 years in good health and CMV-seronegative.

The chain joins TRBV27 to TRBJ2-7, with D possibly matching TRBD2 (7 bases). V lost 7 bases and J lost 3, with 19 bases in between. Germline V gene data show CDR1 as MNHEY and CDR2 as SMNVEV (reference sequence). The CDR3 extends over 15 amino acids. This chain's CDR3 is CASNTRGGPNYEQYF. CDR3 nucleotide sequence: TGTGCCAGCAACACGAGGGGGGGACCTAACTACGAGCAGTACTTC.

This chain connects TRBV4-1 to TRBJ2-3; D call uncertain. Per the germline V gene, CDR1 is MGHRA and CDR2 is YSYEKL. V was shortened by 4 bases and J by 6 bases, with 8 bases between the two germline ends. The CDR3 totals 12 residues. The CDR3: CASSLSSDTQYF. The DNA of the CDR3 is TGCGCCAGCAGCCTTTCGTCGGATACGCAGTATTTT.